These 15 T cell receptor beta chains share one sample of origin, sequenced in a study of cytomegalovirus exposure and HLA in healthy donors. A multiplex PCR was run with 60 Vbeta primers and 13 Jbeta primers. Clones were read by immunoSEQ multiplex PCR, and TCRdb kept only the in-frame ones, dropping some. The sample has roughly 190,000 clones; around 90% are singletons. The sample taken for sequencing was PBMCs. Receptor source: a boy aged 2 to 9 in good health and CMV-seronegative.

V gene TRBV6-1 combines with J gene TRBJ1-2; 11 positions agree with TRBD1. The germline gives CDR1 MNHNS, CDR2 SASEGT. This CDR3 contains 19 residues. V gave up 0 bases and J gave up 5 bases; unmatched junction bases: 14. CDR3 DNA sequence: TGTGCCAGCAGTGAAGCGCTTCGTGGACAGGGGGCTCTATTGTATGGCTACACCTTC. It codes for CASSEALRGQGALLYGYTF.

The J gene is TRBJ2-1, the V gene TRBV9; tentative D call: TRBD1 (6 bases). Germline values: CDR1 SGDLS, CDR2 YYNGEE. The CDR3 covers 16 residues. Trimming left V 0 bases short and J 7 bases short, with 17 bases between. The DNA of the CDR3 is TGTGCCAGCAGCGTAGCCACAGGGCCCCTATGGAATGAGCAGTTCTTC. The encoded protein is CASSVATGPLWNEQFF.

The gene calls are TRBV18 and TRBJ1-2, with 7 positions matching TRBD1. The CDR3 runs to 14 residues. The V segment lost 0 bases and the J segment 6 bases; nucleotides outside the gene matches: 4. Germline assignment: CDR1 KGHSH and CDR2 LQKENI. The chain's CDR3 is CASSPPLTGDGYTF. The CDR3 region has the DNA TGTGCCAGCTCACCACCTCTCACAGGGGATGGCTACACCTTC. Full variable domain (missing parts from reference TRBV18 and TRBJ1-2): NAGVMQNPRHLVRRRGQEARLRCSPMKGHSHVYWYRQLPEEGLKFMVYLQKENIIDESGMPKERFSAEFPKEGPSILRIQQVVRGDSAAYFCASSPPLTGDGYTFGSGTRLTVV.

The sample holds one count of this clone. The chain couples TRBV5-8 to TRBJ2-7, with 8 bases fitting TRBD1. The CDR3 consists of 14 residues. Germline V gives CDR1 SGHTS, CDR2 YDEGEE. V shed 4 bases, J shed 4 bases, and the junction held 7 bases outside the gene matches. CDR3 in amino acids: CASSARDRTYEQYF. The CDR3 nucleotides are TGTGCCAGCAGCGCCCGGGACAGGACTTACGAGCAGTACTTC.

The chain employs TRBV27 and TRBJ2-7; TRBD1 matches at 8 bases. Per the germline V gene, CDR1 is MNHEY and CDR2 is SMNVEV (reference sequence). The V and J ends lost 2 bases and 7 bases, in that order; junction bases with no gene match: 7. CDR3 length: 14 residues. The CDR3 is CASSLVGQGREQYF. DNA of the CDR3: TGTGCCAGCAGTTTAGTCGGACAGGGTCGGGAGCAGTACTTC.

The CDR3 bases are TGTGCCAGCAGTTTGCGGGATAGCTCCTACAATGAGCAGTTCTTC. As protein: CASSLRDSSYNEQFF. The chain couples TRBV27 to TRBJ2-1; tentative D call: TRBD2 (6 bases). This CDR3 comprises 15 residues. V gave up 3 bases and J gave up 0 bases, with 9 bases separating them. Germline V lookup: CDR1 MNHEY, CDR2 SMNVEV (reference sequence).

The chain is built from TRBV30 and TRBJ1-1, with 8 bases matching TRBD1. Germline CDR1 and CDR2: GTSNPN and SVGIG (reference sequence). With V trimmed by 0 bases and J by 6 bases, 9 bases remained unmatched. The CDR3 has 15 amino acids. In DNA, the CDR3 is TGTGCCTGGAGTGTACCGGACAGGGTGGGGGCTGAAGCTTTCTTT. Amino acid sequence: CAWSVPDRVGAEAFF.

V is TRBV15 and J is TRBJ1-5, with a tentative D call TRBD1 (5 bases). The CDR3 loop spans 16 amino acids. CDR1 and CDR2 (germline): LNHNV, YYDKDF (reference sequence). Trimming pared 4 bases from V and 5 bases from J, leaving 18 bases between. DNA of the CDR3: TGTGCCACCAGCATACCTCCGGGGGGAAGAGATCAGCCCCAGCATTTT. Protein sequence: CATSIPPGGRDQPQHF.

This clone was seen a handful of times. The chain employs TRBV10-3 and TRBJ2-1; D is unresolved. Trimming took off 6 bases at V and 15 bases at J, with 15 bases between the two ends. Germline loops: CDR1 ENHRY, CDR2 SYGVKD. The CDR3 has 11 residues. CDR3 nucleotides: TGTGCCATCAGCCTGGAAGGCCAGGCGTTCTTC. It codes for CAISLEGQAFF.

V and J are TRBV10-3 and TRBJ2-7; maybe TRBD2 (6 bases). V lost 9 bases and J lost 6, with 18 bases in between. Germline V CDR1 and CDR2: ENHRY, SYGVKD. CDR3 length: 13 residues. The CDR3 nucleotides are TGTGCCATGGGGAGGCCGGATATGGGCGAGCAGTACTTC. Its protein product is CAMGRPDMGEQYF.

This clone came up a few times. The chain couples TRBV2 to TRBJ1-4, with D possibly TRBD1 on 6 matching bases. From germline, CDR1 is SNHLY and CDR2 FYNNEI. Deletions cut 6 bases from V and 8 bases from J, with 16 bases between. The CDR3 consists of 14 residues. The CDR3 DNA is TGTGCCAGCAGGGAGACAGGAGTGGGAGAAAAACTGTTTTTT. Its protein product is CASRETGVGEKLFF.

A few counts support this clone. The gene calls are TRBV11-1 and TRBJ2-4; D may be TRBD2 (8 bases). The CDR3 spans 17 residues. Trimming stripped 5 bases from V and 0 bases from J, with 17 bases between. Germline-derived CDR1 and CDR2 are SGHAT and FQDESV (reference sequence). The CDR3 spells CASSREGAVLAKNIQYF. CDR3 bases: TGTGCCAGCAGCCGGGAGGGGGCTGTGCTAGCCAAAAACATTCAGTACTTC.

The chain employs TRBV7-9 and TRBJ2-1; 10 nucleotides agree with TRBD2. V shed 5 bases and J 3 bases; nucleotides not matched to a gene: 7. The CDR3 runs to 16 residues. Germline loops: CDR1 SEHNR, CDR2 FQNEAQ (reference sequence). The CDR3 region is CASSPQRGGDYNEQFF. The CDR3 region has the DNA TGTGCCAGCAGCCCACAGCGGGGGGGCGACTACAATGAGCAGTTCTTC.

The gene calls are TRBV5-1 and TRBJ2-7, with 10 bases lining up with TRBD2. Germline values: CDR1 SGHRS, CDR2 YFSETQ. CDR3 length: 15 amino acids. Germline trimming cut 0 bases from V and 7 bases from J; bases unmatched to any gene: 7. The CDR3 nucleotides are TGCGCCAGCAGCTTGGTAGCGGGAGGCCCGGGGGAGCAGTACTTC. It codes for CASSLVAGGPGEQYF.

The chain joins TRBV9 to TRBJ2-1; D is unresolved. This CDR3 is 13 amino acids long. Trimming cost V 4 bases and J 3 bases, with 8 bases left between them. Germline loops: CDR1 SGDLS, CDR2 YYNGEE. The chain's CDR3 is CASSPAGYNEQFF. Written as DNA, the CDR3 is TGTGCCAGCAGCCCAGCAGGCTACAATGAGCAGTTCTTC.